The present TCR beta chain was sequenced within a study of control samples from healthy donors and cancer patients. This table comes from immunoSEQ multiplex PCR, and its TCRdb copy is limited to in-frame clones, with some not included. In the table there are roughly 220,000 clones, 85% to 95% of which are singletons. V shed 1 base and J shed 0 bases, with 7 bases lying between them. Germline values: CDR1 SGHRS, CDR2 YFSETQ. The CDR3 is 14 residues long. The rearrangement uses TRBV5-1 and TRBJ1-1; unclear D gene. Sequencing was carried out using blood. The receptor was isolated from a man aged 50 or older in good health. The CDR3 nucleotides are TGCGCCAGCAGCTTGCGGGCGGTGAACACTGAAGCTTTCTTT. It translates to CASSLRAVNTEAFF.